Below are 13 T cell receptor beta chains sequenced from a single sample in a study of T cell clones after liver transplantation. Method: immunoSEQ multiplex PCR; TCRdb's copy keeps in-frame clones and lacks some. Of some 15,000 clones listed, 80% to 95% are singletons. Specimen: CD8+ T cells from blood, collected before liver transplant. The receptors were sampled from a human donor who received a liver transplant.

The chain combines TRBV9 with TRBJ2-1; maybe TRBD2 (6 bases). From germline, CDR1 is SGDLS and CDR2 YYNGEE. This CDR3 has 12 amino acids. Trimming took 3 bases from V and 6 from J, leaving 7 bases between them. Here the CDR3 reads CASSGRANEQFF. CDR3 DNA sequence: TGTGCCAGCAGCGGGAGGGCCAATGAGCAGTTCTTC.

This chain links TRBV28 with TRBJ2-5, with D uncertain. V shed 6 bases and J shed 5 bases, with 22 bases lying between them. The CDR3 loop spans 16 amino acids. Per the germline V gene, CDR1 is MDHEN and CDR2 is SYDVKM. CDR3 loop: CASSRFLGLVVETQYF. The CDR3 DNA sequence: TGTGCCAGCAGCCGCTTCTTAGGGCTAGTCGTGGAGACCCAGTACTTC.

This chain links TRBV5-1 with TRBJ2-1; TRBD2 matches 10 bases. J lost 7 bases, V lost 0 bases, and 7 bases had no gene match. CDR3 length: 16 amino acids. Germline-derived CDR1 and CDR2 are SGHRS and YFSETQ. CDR3 in amino acids: CASSLEKGTSVNEQFF. DNA for the CDR3: TGCGCCAGCAGCTTGGAAAAGGGGACTAGCGTTAATGAGCAGTTCTTC.

The V gene is TRBV4-3, the J gene TRBJ2-7; D is perhaps TRBD2 (5 bases). The CDR3 is 13 residues long. Germline assignment: CDR1 LGHNA and CDR2 YSLEER. Trimming removed 4 bases at V and 2 bases at J, with 9 bases between. CDR3 in DNA: TGCGCCAGCAGCCCGGGGATTACCTACGAGCAGTACTTC. Protein product: CASSPGITYEQYF.

The chain combines TRBV6-1 with TRBJ2-7, with D maybe TRBD2 (7 bases). The CDR3 totals 18 residues. V was shortened by 4 bases and J by 5 bases, with 27 bases between the two germline ends. Germline CDR1 is MNHNS and CDR2 is SASEGT. The CDR3 loop is CASSVRGGLIVQLHEQYF. CDR3 bases: TGTGCCAGCAGTGTTCGAGGGGGACTAATCGTACAATTACACGAGCAGTACTTC.

The V and J genes are TRBV7-3 and TRBJ2-7; D assignment may be TRBD1 or TRBD2 (5 bases each). V lost 7 bases, J lost 6 bases, and 22 bases lay in between. CDR1 is SGHTA and CDR2 is FQGTGA in the germline V gene. The CDR3 covers 15 residues. This CDR3 reads CASTNRDRRFGEQYF. The CDR3, as DNA: TGTGCCAGCACAAACCGGGACCGGAGGTTCGGCGAGCAGTACTTC.

The V gene is TRBV6-1, the J gene TRBJ2-4; D unresolved. The CDR3 has 11 residues. The V gene lost 2 bases and the J gene lost 16 bases, with 12 bases spanning the gap. Germline V gene lookup returns CDR1 MNHNS and CDR2 SASEGT. The CDR3 DNA sequence: TGTGCCAGCAGTGAAAATGGCCTTACCTACTTC. This translates into CASSENGLTYF.

This chain connects TRBV9 to TRBJ2-7; TRBD1 or TRBD2 may be the D gene (5 bases each). In germline, CDR1 is SGDLS, CDR2 YYNGEE. Trimming took 0 bases from V and 2 from J, leaving 12 bases between them. This CDR3 spans 15 amino acids. Here the CDR3 DNA reads TGTGCCAGCAGCGTAGGATGGGGGATCCCCTACGAGCAGTACTTC. It encodes CASSVGWGIPYEQYF.

The J gene is TRBJ2-7, the V gene TRBV11-3, with 12 bases lining up with TRBD2. Looked up from germline, CDR1 is SGHNT and CDR2 is YENEEA. There are 15 residues in the CDR3. V lost 4 bases to trimming and J lost 6 bases; unmatched junction nucleotides: 7. The DNA for the CDR3 is TGTGCCAGCAGCTCCCCGGGACTAGCGGGTTGCGAGCAGTACTTC. It codes for CASSSPGLAGCEQYF.

Notes on this clone: The sample carries other DNA sequences with the same CDR3. This sequence joins TRBV7-3 and TRBJ2-7, with D tentatively TRBD1 (6 bases). V lost 4 bases to trimming and J lost 3 bases, with 10 bases between them. Germline loops: CDR1 SGHTA, CDR2 FQGTGA. The CDR3 loop spans 13 amino acids. CDR3 bases: TGTGCCAGCAGCTGGGACATAAACTACGAGCAGTACTTC. This encodes CASSWDINYEQYF.

V and J are TRBV5-6 and TRBJ1-1, with D unresolved. V dropped 2 bases and J dropped 1 base, with 9 bases sitting between them. The CDR3 runs 14 residues. The germline gives CDR1 SGHDT, CDR2 YYEEEE. CDR3 sequence: CASSFDTQNTEAFF. The DNA for the CDR3 is TGTGCCAGCAGCTTCGACACACAGAACACTGAAGCTTTCTTT.

The CDR3 DNA reads as TGTGCCAGCAGTTTGACAGGGTTTGTTGAAGCTTTCTTT. It yields the protein CASSLTGFVEAFF. This chain links TRBV27 with TRBJ1-1; 7 bases line up with TRBD1. CDR1 and CDR2 (germline): MNHEY, SMNVEV (reference sequence). Unmatched junction bases numbered 5, after V lost 3 bases and J lost 7 bases. This CDR3 is built from 13 residues.

The chain has TRBV18 and TRBJ2-7; 8 bases are shared with TRBD1. Germline CDR1 reads KGHSH; CDR2 reads LQKENI. There are 14 residues in the CDR3. Unmatched junction bases numbered 4, after V lost 3 bases and J lost 3 bases. CDR3 residues: CASSPRQGNYEQYF. The CDR3 DNA sequence: TGTGCCAGCTCACCCAGACAGGGGAACTACGAGCAGTACTTC.